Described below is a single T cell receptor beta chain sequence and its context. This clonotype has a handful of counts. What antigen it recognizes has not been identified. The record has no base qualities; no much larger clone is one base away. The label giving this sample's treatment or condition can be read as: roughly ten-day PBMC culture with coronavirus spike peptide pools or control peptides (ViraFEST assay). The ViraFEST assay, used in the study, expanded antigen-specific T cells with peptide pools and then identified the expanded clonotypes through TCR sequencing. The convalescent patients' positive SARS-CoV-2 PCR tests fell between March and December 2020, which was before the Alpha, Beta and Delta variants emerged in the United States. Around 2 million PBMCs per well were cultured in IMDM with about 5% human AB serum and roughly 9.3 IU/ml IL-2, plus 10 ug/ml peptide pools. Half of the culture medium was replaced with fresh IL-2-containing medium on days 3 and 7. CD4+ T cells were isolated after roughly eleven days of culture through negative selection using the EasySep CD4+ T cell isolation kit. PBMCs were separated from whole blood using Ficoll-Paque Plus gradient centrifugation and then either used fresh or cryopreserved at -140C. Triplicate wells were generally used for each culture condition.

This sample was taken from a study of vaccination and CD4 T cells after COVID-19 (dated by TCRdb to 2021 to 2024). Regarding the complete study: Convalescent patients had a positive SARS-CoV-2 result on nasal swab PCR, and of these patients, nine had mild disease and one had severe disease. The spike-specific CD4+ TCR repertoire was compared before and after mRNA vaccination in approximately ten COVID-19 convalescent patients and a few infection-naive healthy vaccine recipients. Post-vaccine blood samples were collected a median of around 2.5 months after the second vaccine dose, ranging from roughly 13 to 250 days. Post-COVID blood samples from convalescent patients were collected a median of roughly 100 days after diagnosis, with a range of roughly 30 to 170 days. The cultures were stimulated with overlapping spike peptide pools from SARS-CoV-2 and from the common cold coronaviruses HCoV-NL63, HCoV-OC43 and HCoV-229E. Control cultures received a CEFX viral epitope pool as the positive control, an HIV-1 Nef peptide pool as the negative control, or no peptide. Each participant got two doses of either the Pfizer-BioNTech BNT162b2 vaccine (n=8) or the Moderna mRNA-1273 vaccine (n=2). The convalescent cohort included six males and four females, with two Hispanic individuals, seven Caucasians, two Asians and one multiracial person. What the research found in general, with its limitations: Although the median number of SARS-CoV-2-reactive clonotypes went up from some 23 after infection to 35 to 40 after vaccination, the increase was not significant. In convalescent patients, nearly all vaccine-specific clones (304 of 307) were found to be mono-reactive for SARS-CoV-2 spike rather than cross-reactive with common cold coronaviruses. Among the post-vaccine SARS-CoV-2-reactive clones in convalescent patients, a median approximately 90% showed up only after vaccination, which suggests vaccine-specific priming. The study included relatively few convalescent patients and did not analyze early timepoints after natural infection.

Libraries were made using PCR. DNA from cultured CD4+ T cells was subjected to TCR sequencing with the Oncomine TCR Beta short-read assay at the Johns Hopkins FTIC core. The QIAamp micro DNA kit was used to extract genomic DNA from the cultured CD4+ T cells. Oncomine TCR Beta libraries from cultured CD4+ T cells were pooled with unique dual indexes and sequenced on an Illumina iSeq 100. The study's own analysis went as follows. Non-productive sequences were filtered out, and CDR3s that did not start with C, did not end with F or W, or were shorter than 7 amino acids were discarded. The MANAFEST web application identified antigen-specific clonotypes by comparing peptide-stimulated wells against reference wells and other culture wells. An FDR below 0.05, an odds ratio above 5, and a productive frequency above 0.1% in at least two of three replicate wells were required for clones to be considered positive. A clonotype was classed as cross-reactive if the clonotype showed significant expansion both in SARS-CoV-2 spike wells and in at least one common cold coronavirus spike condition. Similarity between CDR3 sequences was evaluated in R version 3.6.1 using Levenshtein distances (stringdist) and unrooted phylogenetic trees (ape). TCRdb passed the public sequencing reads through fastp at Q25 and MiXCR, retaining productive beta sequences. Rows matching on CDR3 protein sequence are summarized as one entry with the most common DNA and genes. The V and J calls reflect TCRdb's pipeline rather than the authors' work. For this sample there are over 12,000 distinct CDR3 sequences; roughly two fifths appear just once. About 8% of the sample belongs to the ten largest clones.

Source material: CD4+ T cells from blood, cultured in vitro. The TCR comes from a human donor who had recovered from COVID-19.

In nucleotides, the sequence is TGTGCCAGCAGCTTTTACGAGGGCACTGAAGCTTTCTTT. The translation is CASSFYEGTEAFF. The sequence is built from TRBV7-2 and TRBJ1-1, with the identity of the D gene unclear. The germline V gene yields SGHTA for CDR1 and FQGNSA for CDR2. Deletion took 3 bases off V and 4 bases off J, with a span of 9 bases between the germline ends. There are 13 amino acids in the CDR3, from cysteine to phenylalanine inclusive. Only the CDR3 DNA stays, 39 bases, in frame from base 1.